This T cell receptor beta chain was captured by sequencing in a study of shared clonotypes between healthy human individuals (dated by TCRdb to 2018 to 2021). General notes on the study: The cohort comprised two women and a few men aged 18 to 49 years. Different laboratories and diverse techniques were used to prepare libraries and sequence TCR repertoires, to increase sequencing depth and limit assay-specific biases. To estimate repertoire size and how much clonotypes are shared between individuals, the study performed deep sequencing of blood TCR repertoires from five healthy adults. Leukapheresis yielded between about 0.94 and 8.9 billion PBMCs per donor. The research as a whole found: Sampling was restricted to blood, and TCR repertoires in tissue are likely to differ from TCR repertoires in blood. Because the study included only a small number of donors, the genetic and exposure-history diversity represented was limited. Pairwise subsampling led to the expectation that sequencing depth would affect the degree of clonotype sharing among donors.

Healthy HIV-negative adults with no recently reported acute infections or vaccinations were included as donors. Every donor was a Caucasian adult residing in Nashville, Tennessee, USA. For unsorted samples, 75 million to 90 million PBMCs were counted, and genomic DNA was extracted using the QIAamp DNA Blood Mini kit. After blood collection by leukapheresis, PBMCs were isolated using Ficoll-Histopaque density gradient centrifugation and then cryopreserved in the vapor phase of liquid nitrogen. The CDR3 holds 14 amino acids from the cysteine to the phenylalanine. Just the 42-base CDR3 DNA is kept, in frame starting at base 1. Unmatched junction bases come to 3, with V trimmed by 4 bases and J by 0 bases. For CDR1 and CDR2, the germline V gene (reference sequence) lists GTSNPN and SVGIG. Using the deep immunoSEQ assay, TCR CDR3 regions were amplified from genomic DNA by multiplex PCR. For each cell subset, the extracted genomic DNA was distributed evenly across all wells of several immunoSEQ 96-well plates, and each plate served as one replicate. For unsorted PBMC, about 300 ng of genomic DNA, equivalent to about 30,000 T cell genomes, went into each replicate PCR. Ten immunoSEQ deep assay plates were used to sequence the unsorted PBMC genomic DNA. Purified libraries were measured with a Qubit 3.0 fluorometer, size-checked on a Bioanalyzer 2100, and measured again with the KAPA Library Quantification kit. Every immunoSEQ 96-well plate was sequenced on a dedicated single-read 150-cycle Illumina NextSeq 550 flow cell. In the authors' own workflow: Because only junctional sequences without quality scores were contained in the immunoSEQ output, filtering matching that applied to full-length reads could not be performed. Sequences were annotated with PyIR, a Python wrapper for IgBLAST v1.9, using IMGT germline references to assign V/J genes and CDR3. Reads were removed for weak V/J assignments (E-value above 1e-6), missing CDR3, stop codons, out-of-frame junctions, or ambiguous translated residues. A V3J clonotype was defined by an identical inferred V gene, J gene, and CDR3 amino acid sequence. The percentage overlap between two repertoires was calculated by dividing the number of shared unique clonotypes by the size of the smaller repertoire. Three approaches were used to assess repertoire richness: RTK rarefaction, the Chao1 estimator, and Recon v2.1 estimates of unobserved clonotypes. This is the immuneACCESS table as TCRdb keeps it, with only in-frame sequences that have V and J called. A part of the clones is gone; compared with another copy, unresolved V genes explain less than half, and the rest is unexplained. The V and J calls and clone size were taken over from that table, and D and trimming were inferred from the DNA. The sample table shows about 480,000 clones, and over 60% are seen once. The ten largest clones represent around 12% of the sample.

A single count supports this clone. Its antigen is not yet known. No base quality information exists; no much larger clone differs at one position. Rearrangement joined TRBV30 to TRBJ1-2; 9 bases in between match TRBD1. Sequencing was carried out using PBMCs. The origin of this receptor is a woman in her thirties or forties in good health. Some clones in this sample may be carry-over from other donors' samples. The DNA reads TGTGCCTGGAACAGGGGGCCCTCTAACTATGGCTACACCTTC. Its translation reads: CAWNRGPSNYGYTF.